This T cell receptor (beta chain) stems from a study of Graves' ophthalmopathy and Graves' hyperthyroidism. Broader study findings: Using a 13-signature model, the authors split ophthalmopathy from stable hyperthyroidism, with 87.88% sensitivity and 80% to 84% specificity. Blood also harbored most expanded thyroid clonotypes above 0.001 frequency.

This CDR3 spans 16 amino acids. Trimming removed 9 bases at V and 3 bases at J, with 23 bases between. Germline V lookup: CDR1 MDHEN, CDR2 SYDVKM. Amplification targeted the TCR beta CDR3 regions, with RNA transcripts as the source material. Investigators did first-round RT-PCR with HTBI primers, then second-round multiplex PCR. TCRdb called the multiplex PCR reads again in MiXCR, with one record for every CDR3 protein. This sample has 300,000 to 400,000 distinct CDR3 sequences, with 15% to 20% found just once. This clonotype was detected only a few times. Its antigen is still unknown. Patients with other autoimmune diseases, uncontrolled infections, pregnancy or lactation were excluded.

Sequences were obtained from peripheral blood. The sequence came from an adult man with Graves' ophthalmopathy. The chain combines TRBV28 with TRBJ1-1; D may be TRBD1 (6 bases). Written as DNA, the CDR3 is TGTGCCAGACCAGAGTTGGGGGGGGGCGCGGACACTGAAGCTTTCTTT. Its protein product is CARPELGGGADTEAFF.